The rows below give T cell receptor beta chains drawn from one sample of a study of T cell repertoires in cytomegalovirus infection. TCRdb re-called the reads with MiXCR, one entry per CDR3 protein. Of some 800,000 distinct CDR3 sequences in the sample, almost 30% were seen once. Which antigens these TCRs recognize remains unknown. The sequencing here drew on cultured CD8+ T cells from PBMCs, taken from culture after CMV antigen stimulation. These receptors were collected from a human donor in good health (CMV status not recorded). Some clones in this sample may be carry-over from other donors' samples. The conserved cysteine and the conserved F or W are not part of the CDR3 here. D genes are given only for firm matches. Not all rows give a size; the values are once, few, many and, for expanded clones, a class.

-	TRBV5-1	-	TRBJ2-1	ASSHSRDLPWDEQF
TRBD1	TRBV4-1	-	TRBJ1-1	ASSQEDRATTEAF
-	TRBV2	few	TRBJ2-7	ASSVLVAYEQY
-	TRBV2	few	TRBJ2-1	ASTKTPNEQF
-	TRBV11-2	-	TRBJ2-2	ASSLDGSYRWTGELF
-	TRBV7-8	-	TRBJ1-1	ASSLARGGSTEAF
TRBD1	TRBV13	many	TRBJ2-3	ASTPRGRGQITDTQY
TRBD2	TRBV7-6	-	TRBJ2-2	ASSNRYSGGTNTGELF
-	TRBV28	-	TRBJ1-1	ASSLLAGINTEAF
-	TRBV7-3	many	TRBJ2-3	ASSLTASEADTQY
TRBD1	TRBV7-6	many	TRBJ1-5	ASSIGQDSNQPQH
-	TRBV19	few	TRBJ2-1	ASSISGPPNEQF
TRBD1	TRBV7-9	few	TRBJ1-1	ASSLAGGTF
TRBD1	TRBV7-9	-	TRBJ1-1	ASSEDRELDTEAF
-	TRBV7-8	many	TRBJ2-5	ASSLEDPTQY
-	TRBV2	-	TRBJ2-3	ASSEEVLRTDTQY
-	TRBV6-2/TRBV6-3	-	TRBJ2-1	ASGAGASYNEQF
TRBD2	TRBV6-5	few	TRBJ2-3	ASSYSTSGAQDTQY